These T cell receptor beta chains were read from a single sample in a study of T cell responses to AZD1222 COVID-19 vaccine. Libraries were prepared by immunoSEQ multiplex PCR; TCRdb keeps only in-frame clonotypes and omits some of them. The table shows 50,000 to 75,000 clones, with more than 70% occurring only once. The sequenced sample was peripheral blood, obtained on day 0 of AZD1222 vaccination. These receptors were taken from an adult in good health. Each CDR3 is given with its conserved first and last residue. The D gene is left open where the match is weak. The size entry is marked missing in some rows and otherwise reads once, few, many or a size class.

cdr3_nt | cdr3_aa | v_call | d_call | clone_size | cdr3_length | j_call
TGTGCCAGCAGCCTTGGACTAGCGGGGGGCAATGAGCAGTTCTTC | CASSLGLAGGNEQFF | TRBV3-1/TRBV3-2 | TRBD2 | NA | 15 | TRBJ2-1
TGTGCCAGCAGCTCCTCGGACCTAGCCTATAATGAAAAACTGTTTTTT | CASSSSDLAYNEKLFF | TRBV7-9 | NA | NA | 16 | TRBJ1-4
TGTGCCAGTAGTAGGGACAGGAACACCGGGGAGCTGTTTTTT | CASSRDRNTGELFF | TRBV19 | TRBD1 | NA | 14 | TRBJ2-2
TGTGCCAGCAGCCAAGGTTCCGCGGGGGAGCAGTACTTC | CASSQGSAGEQYF | TRBV14 | NA | NA | 13 | TRBJ2-7
TGTGCCAGCAGCTCCCGGACTAGCGGGGGCCCTAGCACAGATACGCAGTATTTT | CASSSRTSGGPSTDTQYF | TRBV7-9 | TRBD2 | once | 18 | TRBJ2-3
TGTGCCAGCTCGGGACAAGTCATTAACAATGAGCAGTTCTTC | CASSGQVINNEQFF | TRBV18 | NA | NA | 14 | TRBJ2-1
TGTGCCAGCAGCCAAGCCCCAGCGGGCTCCTACGAGCAGTACTTC | CASSQAPAGSYEQYF | TRBV4-2 | NA | NA | 15 | TRBJ2-7
TGTGCCAGCAACAGGGACAGCAATCAGCCCCAGCATTTT | CASNRDSNQPQHF | TRBV7-2 | NA | NA | 13 | TRBJ1-5
TGTGCCACCAGCAGACTAGCGGTGGGTAATGAGCAGTTCTTC | CATSRLAVGNEQFF | TRBV15 | TRBD2 | NA | 14 | TRBJ2-1
TGCGCCAGCAGTATTAGCGGTCCTTACGAGCAGTACTTC | CASSISGPYEQYF | TRBV23-1 | NA | once | 13 | TRBJ2-7
TGTGCCAGCAGCCAAGGGGGCGGGCCCATGAACACTGAAGCTTTCTTT | CASSQGGGPMNTEAFF | TRBV4-2 | NA | NA | 16 | TRBJ1-1
TGTGCCAGCAGTTTAGAGAGGCCTGGCGAAAAACTGTTTTTT | CASSLERPGEKLFF | TRBV28 | NA | NA | 14 | TRBJ1-4
TGTGCCAGCAGCCAAGAGACAGTTGGGTTTCGCGAGCAGTACTTC | CASSQETVGFREQYF | TRBV4-2 | NA | NA | 15 | TRBJ2-7
TGTGCCATCAGTGAGTCCCAGGCAGCCCCTAACTATGGCTACACCTTC | CAISESQAAPNYGYTF | TRBV10-3 | NA | NA | 16 | TRBJ1-2
TGTGCCAGCAGCCCATCCCAGGGGCCCAGTGGAGGATACACCTTC | CASSPSQGPSGGYTF | TRBV3-1/TRBV3-2 | NA | NA | 15 | TRBJ1-2
TGCGCCAGCGGCCCCGAACCTGAAGCTTTCTTT | CASGPEPEAFF | TRBV10-2 | NA | NA | 11 | TRBJ1-1
TGTGCCAGCAGCTTAGCGCTTGCGGGGGGCAATGAGCAGTTCTTC | CASSLALAGGNEQFF | TRBV7-2 | TRBD2 | NA | 15 | TRBJ2-1
TGCGCCAGCAGCCAAGCCGGGGAGACCCAGTACTTC | CASSQAGETQYF | TRBV4-1 | NA | NA | 12 | TRBJ2-5
TGTGCCAGCTCACCCAGGACTAGCGGGGGGTCAGATACGCAGTATTTT | CASSPRTSGGSDTQYF | TRBV18 | TRBD2 | NA | 16 | TRBJ2-3
TGCGCCAGCAGCCTAAGAGACAGGTCGGACACTGAAGCTTTCTTT | CASSLRDRSDTEAFF | TRBV4-1 | NA | NA | 15 | TRBJ1-1
TGTGCCAGCTCACCAGGGAGGGGGCAAATCTATGGCTACACCTTC | CASSPGRGQIYGYTF | TRBV18 | TRBD1 | NA | 15 | TRBJ1-2
TGTGCTAGCAGCTTAGTTGGTTCTTCCTACAATGAGCAGTTCTTC | CASSLVGSSYNEQFF | TRBV7-7 | NA | once | 15 | TRBJ2-1
TGTGCCAGCAGCTTGGGGACTAGCGGGGAGGAGACCCAGTACTTC | CASSLGTSGEETQYF | TRBV5-8 | TRBD2 | NA | 15 | TRBJ2-5
TGTGCCAGCAGCGCCTCTAGCTCCTACAATGAGCAGTTCTTC | CASSASSSYNEQFF | TRBV9 | NA | NA | 14 | TRBJ2-1
TGTGCCAGCAGTTCAGGACTCCTTATAGGGCCCCAGCATTTT | CASSSGLLIGPQHF | TRBV27 | NA | NA | 14 | TRBJ1-5
TGCGGTACGGGGCAGATTAATGAAAAACTGTTTTTT | CGTGQINEKLFF | TRBV6-6 | NA | NA | 12 | TRBJ1-4
TGTGCCACCAGTGAACTGGCCTGGGAGACCCAGTACTTC | CATSELAWETQYF | TRBV24-1 | NA | NA | 13 | TRBJ2-5
TGTGCCAGCACGGGACGGTCAAATTCACCCCTCCACTTT | CASTGRSNSPLHF | TRBV2 | NA | NA | 13 | TRBJ1-6
TGTGCCAGCAGCTCCCGGGTGGGGAAGGCGGAGACCCAGTACTTC | CASSSRVGKAETQYF | TRBV7-9 | NA | NA | 15 | TRBJ2-5
TGTGCCAGCGGGTCAGGGAGAAACACTGAAGCTTTCTTT | CASGSGRNTEAFF | TRBV7-2 | NA | NA | 13 | TRBJ1-1
TGTGCCAGCAGCTGGATGGGAGGCAATGAAAAACTGTTTTTT | CASSWMGGNEKLFF | TRBV5-6 | NA | NA | 14 | TRBJ1-4
TGTGCCAGCAGCCCAGTAACCCCGGGAGAAAAACTGTTTTTT | CASSPVTPGEKLFF | TRBV16 | NA | NA | 14 | TRBJ1-4
TGTGCCAGCAGTGAAGCTCCCTCCTCGGGGGTCGGTGGAGGCTACACCTTC | CASSEAPSSGVGGGYTF | TRBV2 | NA | NA | 17 | TRBJ1-2
TGCGCCAGCAGCCTGACTGATTATGGCTACACCTTC | CASSLTDYGYTF | TRBV5-1 | NA | NA | 12 | TRBJ1-2
TGTGCCAGCAGCTTAGAGGTTTGGGGCCTCTCCTACGAGCAGTACTTC | CASSLEVWGLSYEQYF | TRBV7-8 | NA | NA | 16 | TRBJ2-7
TGTGCCAGCAGCGACGCGGGGATGGAGCAGTTCTTC | CASSDAGMEQFF | TRBV27 | NA | NA | 12 | TRBJ2-1
TGTGCCAGCAGCGTCTCAAGGGAGCAGTACTTC | CASSVSREQYF | TRBV7-8 | NA | NA | 11 | TRBJ2-7
TGTGCCAGCTCACCTGGATATTCGGGCGATCAGCCCCAGCATTTT | CASSPGYSGDQPQHF | TRBV18 | NA | NA | 15 | TRBJ1-5
TGTGCCAGCAGCTTCGCCGGGAAAATAGATGAGCAGTTCTTC | CASSFAGKIDEQFF | TRBV7-9 | NA | once | 14 | TRBJ2-1
TGTGCCAGCAGCAACAGGGAATCTCAGCCCCAGCATTTT | CASSNRESQPQHF | TRBV7-2 | NA | NA | 13 | TRBJ1-5
TGTGCCAGCAGCCCGAGGGGCGGGGCTTACAATGAGCAGTTCTTC | CASSPRGGAYNEQFF | TRBV2 | NA | NA | 15 | TRBJ2-1
TGTGCCAGCAGCTTAGCGGGGGTGAACACCGGGGAGCTGTTTTTT | CASSLAGVNTGELFF | TRBV11-2 | NA | NA | 15 | TRBJ2-2
TGTGCCAGCTCACCGGGGACTGAAACCTACGAGCAGTACTTC | CASSPGTETYEQYF | TRBV18 | NA | NA | 14 | TRBJ2-7
TGTGCCTGGAACGCCGGGGGAAGGCACTCACCCCTCCACTTT | CAWNAGGRHSPLHF | TRBV30 | NA | NA | 14 | TRBJ1-6
TGTGCCAGCAGTTACATGCTTTTTAGGGGGACAGCCATGAACACTGAAGCTTTCTTT | CASSYMLFRGTAMNTEAFF | TRBV6-2/TRBV6-3 | TRBD1 | NA | 19 | TRBJ1-1
TGTGCCAGCAGTTACTCTAGCGGGGGCCGCACAGATACGCAGTATTTT | CASSYSSGGRTDTQYF | TRBV6-2/TRBV6-3 | TRBD2 | NA | 16 | TRBJ2-3
TGTGCCAGCGGACAGGGGACTCAAGAGACCCAGTACTTC | CASGQGTQETQYF | TRBV5-5 | TRBD1 | NA | 13 | TRBJ2-5
TGTGCCAGCAGCAGGACAGACCTTTACGAGCAGTACTTC | CASSRTDLYEQYF | TRBV7-9 | NA | few | 13 | TRBJ2-7
TGCGCCAGCTCACGACAGGGGTGGAACGAGCAGTACTTC | CASSRQGWNEQYF | TRBV10-2 | TRBD1 | NA | 13 | TRBJ2-7
TGTGCCAGCAGCGTACAGGGACGGAACACCGGGGAGCTGTTTTTT | CASSVQGRNTGELFF | TRBV9 | NA | NA | 15 | TRBJ2-2
TGTGCCAGCAGCTTTACAGGGGCCTACGAGCAGTACTTC | CASSFTGAYEQYF | TRBV5-4 | TRBD1 | few | 13 | TRBJ2-7
TGTGCCAGCAGTTACTCGGCGGGGGAGCGCACAGATACGCAGTATTTT | CASSYSAGERTDTQYF | TRBV6-5 | TRBD2 | few | 16 | TRBJ2-3
TGTGCCAGCAGCCCTTTGGTGGGTGCGGAGGCTTTCTTT | CASSPLVGAEAFF | TRBV27 | NA | NA | 13 | TRBJ1-1
TGTGCCAGCAGCGGCTCTGCCACCCAAGAGACCCAGTACTTC | CASSGSATQETQYF | TRBV2 | NA | NA | 14 | TRBJ2-5
TGTGCCAGCAGCTTTAACGGGGGGTTTCAGGATACGCAGTATTTT | CASSFNGGFQDTQYF | TRBV7-3 | TRBD2 | NA | 15 | TRBJ2-3
TGTGCCAGCTCACCAGACAGGTTTGGTTCACCCCTCCACTTT | CASSPDRFGSPLHF | TRBV18 | NA | NA | 14 | TRBJ1-6
TGTGCCAGCAGCTTGTACCTATCGGGACAGGTTAACTATGGCTACACCTTC | CASSLYLSGQVNYGYTF | TRBV7-2 | TRBD1 | few | 17 | TRBJ1-2
TGTGCCAGCAGTTTACCCCGGAACGCAGGAAACTATGGCTACACCTTC | CASSLPRNAGNYGYTF | TRBV6-2/TRBV6-3 | NA | NA | 16 | TRBJ1-2
TGTGCCAGCAGCCAAATGGGGGGGAAAGCCCCCTATGGCTACACCTTC | CASSQMGGKAPYGYTF | TRBV3-1/TRBV3-2 | NA | NA | 16 | TRBJ1-2